Listed below are T cell receptor beta chains from one sample, sequenced in a study of T cell changes during pregnancy in multiple sclerosis. This table comes from immunoSEQ multiplex PCR, and its TCRdb copy is limited to in-frame clones, with some not included. The sample carries 60,000 or so clones, 80% to 95% recorded once. This material consisted of peripheral blood, taken in the first trimester of pregnancy. All receptors come from a female donor with multiple sclerosis, enrolled in a pregnancy study. The CDR3 runs from the conserved cysteine through the conserved F or W. Each record gives: V gene, J gene, clone size, D gene, CDR3 length, CDR3 protein, CDR3 DNA. D genes are given only for firm matches. Clone size is shown for a subset of rows, as once, few, many or a class of expanded clone.

TRBV7-3	TRBJ1-2	.	.	14	CASSSITSSYGYTF	TGTGCCAGCAGCTCCATAACTAGCAGCTATGGCTACACCTTC
TRBV4-2	TRBJ1-2	once	TRBD1	15	CASSQNHRDRGGYTF	TGTGCCAGCAGCCAAAACCACCGGGACAGGGGTGGCTACACCTTC
TRBV6-1	TRBJ2-2	.	TRBD1	15	CASSKGAPNTGELFF	TGTGCCAGCAGTAAGGGGGCGCCGAACACCGGGGAGCTGTTTTTT
TRBV7-9	TRBJ1-2	.	.	15	CASSLEVGQFYGYTF	TGTGCCAGCAGCTTAGAGGTGGGACAATTCTATGGCTACACCTTC
TRBV6-4	TRBJ1-1	.	TRBD1	14	CASSLTQGAAEAFF	TGTGCCAGCAGTCTTACACAGGGGGCGGCTGAAGCTTTCTTT
TRBV6-5	TRBJ2-2	.	TRBD1	13	CASRTGGTGELFF	TGTGCCTCTCGGACAGGGGGGACCGGGGAGCTGTTTTTT
TRBV29-1	TRBJ2-7	.	.	11	CSGMGEDEQYF	TGCAGCGGGATGGGGGAGGACGAGCAGTACTTC
TRBV29-1	TRBJ2-1	.	.	16	CSVEDLFQGAYNEQFF	TGCAGCGTTGAAGATCTTTTTCAGGGTGCCTACAATGAGCAGTTCTTC
TRBV4-3	TRBJ2-7	.	.	13	CASSQDRAYEQYF	TGCGCCAGCAGCCAAGACCGGGCCTACGAGCAGTACTTC
TRBV4-3	TRBJ1-3	.	TRBD1	16	CASSPQTGGFGNTIYF	TGCGCCAGCAGCCCCCAGACAGGGGGCTTTGGAAACACCATATATTTT
TRBV7-7	TRBJ2-2	.	TRBD1	17	CASSLRRGQGAGGELFF	TGTGCCAGCAGCTTAAGGAGGGGACAGGGGGCTGGCGGGGAGCTGTTTTTT
TRBV15	TRBJ2-3	.	.	15	CATSRPRGPADTQYF	TGTGCCACCAGCAGACCCAGGGGACCGGCAGATACGCAGTATTTT
TRBV2	TRBJ1-5	.	.	14	CASKGDLFNQPQHF	TGTGCCAGCAAGGGGGACCTTTTTAATCAGCCCCAGCATTTT
TRBV4-1	TRBJ2-2	once	.	16	CASRDSTNGDTGELFF	TGCGCCAGCAGAGATAGCACGAACGGGGACACCGGGGAGCTGTTTTTT
TRBV7-6	TRBJ1-1	.	TRBD1	15	CASSAPDRGATEAFF	TGTGCCAGCAGCGCCCCAGACAGGGGTGCCACTGAAGCTTTCTTT
TRBV6-4	TRBJ2-3	medium-sized	TRBD2	15	CASSDSTSGPDTQYF	TGTGCCAGCAGTGACTCGACTAGCGGGCCAGATACGCAGTATTTT
TRBV6-1	TRBJ2-5	.	.	17	CASSEARRPGRKETQYF	TGTGCCAGCAGTGAAGCGAGAAGGCCAGGGAGGAAAGAGACCCAGTACTTC
TRBV18	TRBJ1-2	.	.	18	CASSPPWPQQERNYGYTF	TGTGCCAGCTCACCACCCTGGCCCCAACAGGAGAGAAACTATGGCTACACCTTC
TRBV7-6	TRBJ1-1	.	TRBD1	16	CASSKGAPGQGYEAFF	TGTGCCAGCAGCAAAGGAGCACCGGGACAGGGGTATGAAGCTTTCTTT
TRBV7-9	TRBJ2-7	few	TRBD2	14	CASSSGTSGWLVYF	TGTGCCAGCAGCTCCGGGACTAGCGGGTGGTTAGTGTACTTC
TRBV6-1	TRBJ2-7	.	.	16	CASSGIKQGSSYEQYF	TGTGCCAGCAGTGGCATTAAACAGGGATCCTCCTACGAGCAGTACTTC
TRBV4-3	TRBJ1-3	.	.	15	CASSQDLGPGNTIYF	TGCGCCAGCAGCCAAGATCTTGGCCCTGGAAACACCATATATTTT
TRBV30	TRBJ1-5	.	.	14	CAWSVGERNQPQHF	TGTGCCTGGAGTGTAGGGGAACGCAATCAGCCCCAGCATTTT
TRBV6-5	TRBJ2-1	once	.	14	CASRRPSSYNEQFF	TGTGCCAGCAGGCGCCCAAGCTCCTACAATGAGCAGTTCTTC
TRBV10-2	TRBJ2-2	.	.	17	CASSESGLMGGPGELFF	TGCGCCAGCAGTGAGTCAGGGTTGATGGGAGGCCCTGGGGAGCTGTTTTTT
TRBV7-2	TRBJ1-1	.	.	13	CASSHHQATEAFF	TGTGCCAGCAGTCATCATCAGGCGACTGAAGCTTTCTTT
TRBV6-1	TRBJ1-4	.	.	14	CASSDRGTNEKLFF	TGTGCCAGCAGTGACAGGGGAACTAATGAAAAACTGTTTTTT
TRBV2	TRBJ2-5	.	.	12	CASKGERGTQYF	TGTGCCAGCAAGGGGGAAAGGGGGACCCAGTACTTC
TRBV18	TRBJ2-7	.	.	15	CASSPPPPGAYEQYF	TGTGCCAGCTCACCACCTCCCCCGGGTGCCTACGAGCAGTACTTC
TRBV30	TRBJ2-6	.	TRBD1	15	CAWGQGLGGANVLTF	TGTGCCTGGGGACAGGGTTTGGGTGGGGCCAACGTCCTGACTTTC
TRBV29-1	TRBJ1-6	.	.	17	CSVPRRVFHSYNSPLHF	TGCAGCGTTCCTAGGCGGGTTTTCCATTCCTATAATTCACCCCTCCACTTT
TRBV4-1	TRBJ1-1	.	.	15	CASSQDSGGNTEAFF	TGCGCCAGCAGCCAAGATTCCGGCGGGAACACTGAAGCTTTCTTT
TRBV4-3	TRBJ1-1	.	.	16	CASSPAQEGLNTEAFF	TGCGCCAGCAGCCCGGCCCAGGAGGGTTTGAACACTGAAGCTTTCTTT
TRBV7-9	TRBJ1-2	.	.	12	CASSLVQDGYTF	TGTGCCAGCAGCTTAGTGCAGGATGGCTACACCTTC
TRBV9	TRBJ1-4	.	.	15	CASSPVGGRNEKLFF	TGTGCCAGCAGCCCCGTGGGGGGGAGAAATGAAAAACTGTTTTTT
TRBV11-2	TRBJ2-7	.	.	12	CASSGGTDEQYF	TGTGCCAGCAGCGGCGGGACAGACGAGCAGTACTTC
TRBV7-2	TRBJ2-5	.	.	14	CASSPRVVQETQYF	TGTGCCAGCAGCCCACGGGTAGTTCAAGAGACCCAGTACTTC
TRBV1	TRBJ2-3	.	.	14	CTSSQGASTDTQYF	TGCACCAGCAGCCAAGGAGCTAGCACAGATACGCAGTATTTT
TRBV10-2	TRBJ1-6	.	.	13	CASNREPNSPLHF	TGCGCCAGTAACCGGGAACCTAATTCACCCCTCCACTTT
TRBV7-2	TRBJ2-7	.	TRBD2	14	CASSLPSGGYEQYF	TGTGCCAGCAGCTTACCGAGCGGGGGGTACGAGCAGTACTTC
TRBV29-1	TRBJ2-7	.	TRBD2	15	CSAQGGLAGGYEQYF	TGCAGCGCCCAAGGGGGACTAGCGGGGGGCTACGAGCAGTACTTC
TRBV9	TRBJ1-2	.	.	11	CASSVHNSYTF	TGTGCCAGCAGCGTACACAATAGCTACACCTTC
TRBV4-1	TRBJ1-2	.	TRBD1	16	CASSQRGRGRIEGYTF	TGCGCCAGCAGCCAAAGGGGGCGCGGGAGGATTGAGGGCTACACCTTC
TRBV7-2	TRBJ1-5	.	.	15	CASSLRGFETQPQHF	TGTGCCAGCAGCTTAAGGGGATTTGAGACGCAGCCCCAGCATTTT
TRBV18	TRBJ1-6	.	.	16	CASSPPGRGNNSPLHF	TGTGCCAGCTCACCACCGGGGAGGGGAAACAATTCACCCCTCCACTTT
TRBV4-3	TRBJ1-4	.	.	19	CASSPLAREGSGTNEKLFF	TGCGCCAGCAGCCCACTCGCGAGGGAGGGGTCGGGAACTAATGAAAAACTGTTTTTT
TRBV12-5	TRBJ2-5	.	.	13	CASGSDSQETQYF	TGTGCTAGTGGTTCGGACAGCCAAGAGACCCAGTACTTC
TRBV7-6	TRBJ1-2	.	TRBD1	15	CASSLIGSSGGGYTF	TGTGCCAGCAGCTTAATCGGGTCCTCAGGGGGTGGCTACACCTTC
TRBV30	TRBJ1-2	.	.	13	CAWSIMGPYGYTF	TGTGCCTGGAGTATAATGGGCCCTTATGGCTACACCTTC
TRBV7-2	TRBJ2-1	once	TRBD1	15	CASSLTGQVRDEQFF	TGTGCCAGCAGCTTAACGGGACAGGTACGGGATGAGCAGTTCTTC
TRBV19	TRBJ1-4	.	TRBD1	15	CASSLRDSLSLKLFF	TGTGCCAGTAGTTTAAGGGACAGCCTAAGTCTAAAACTGTTTTTT
TRBV5-1	TRBJ2-1	once	TRBD2	14	CASTERGGSDEQFF	TGCGCCAGCACTGAGCGGGGAGGGTCGGATGAGCAGTTCTTC
TRBV6-5	TRBJ1-2	.	TRBD1	16	CASSSPRDRDFYGYTF	TGTGCCAGCAGTTCCCCTCGGGACAGGGACTTCTATGGCTACACCTTC
TRBV4-2	TRBJ1-6	.	TRBD1	16	CASSLAGTASNSPLHF	TGTGCCAGCAGCCTAGCCGGGACAGCCTCTAATTCACCCCTCCACTTT
TRBV7-7	TRBJ2-2	.	TRBD2	14	CASSQTSGEGELFF	TGTGCCAGCAGCCAGACTAGCGGGGAAGGGGAGCTGTTTTTT